The rows below give T cell receptor beta chains drawn from one sample of a study of cytomegalovirus exposure and HLA in healthy donors. Clones were read by immunoSEQ multiplex PCR, and TCRdb kept only the in-frame ones, dropping some. This sample's clone table lists some 70,000 clones. Input material: PBMCs. The receptors shown here come from a boy aged 5-17 years in good health and CMV-seronegative. Each CDR3 is given with its conserved first and last residue. A D gene is named only where the DNA matches it firmly.

>TRBJ2-1|TRBD2|TRBV7-9
TGTGCCAGCAGCTCCCAGCTAGCGGACACTCACAATGAGCAGTTCTTC
CASSSQLADTHNEQFF
>TRBJ1-5|.|TRBV7-8
TGTGCCAGCAGCTTAGAGGGGTTGCGGACAGCGGTTCAGCCCCAGCATTTT
CASSLEGLRTAVQPQHF
>TRBJ2-1|TRBD2|TRBV29-1
TGCAGCGTGGACCAAAGCGGGACCCTTGACAATGAGCAGTTCTTC
CSVDQSGTLDNEQFF
>TRBJ1-1|TRBD1|TRBV10-3
TGTGCCACGATGGGACAGGCTATGAACACTGAAGCTTTCTTT
CATMGQAMNTEAFF
>TRBJ1-2|TRBD1|TRBV5-1
TGCGCCAGCAGGGAGGGACAGGGGGCTCTCTATGGCTACACCTTC
CASREGQGALYGYTF
>TRBJ2-7|TRBD1|TRBV4-1
TGCGCCAGCAGCCAAGGGGTTTTGAGGGGGCGAATCTACGAGCAGTACTTC
CASSQGVLRGRIYEQYF
>TRBJ1-2|.|TRBV5-1
TGCGCCAGCAGCTTGAACAGGGTCGACGGCTACACCTTC
CASSLNRVDGYTF
>TRBJ2-7|.|TRBV29-1
TGCAGCGTTACACCCGGGTTTAGCAACGAGCAGTACTTC
CSVTPGFSNEQYF
>TRBJ2-1|TRBD2|TRBV7-2
TGTGCCAGCAGCATGACTAGCGGGTCCGACAATGAGCAGTTCTTC
CASSMTSGSDNEQFF
>TRBJ1-1|.|TRBV9
TGTGCCAGCAGCGTAGGGGCAGAGAACATGAACACTGAAGCTTTCTTT
CASSVGAENMNTEAFF
>TRBJ2-7|TRBD2|TRBV9
TGTGCCAGCAGCGTTGGCGGGGGAGGCTACGAGCAGTACTTC
CASSVGGGGYEQYF
>TRBJ1-4|TRBD1|TRBV6-5
TGTGCCAGCAGTTACTCTTCGGGACAGATTAATGAAAAACTGTTTTTT
CASSYSSGQINEKLFF